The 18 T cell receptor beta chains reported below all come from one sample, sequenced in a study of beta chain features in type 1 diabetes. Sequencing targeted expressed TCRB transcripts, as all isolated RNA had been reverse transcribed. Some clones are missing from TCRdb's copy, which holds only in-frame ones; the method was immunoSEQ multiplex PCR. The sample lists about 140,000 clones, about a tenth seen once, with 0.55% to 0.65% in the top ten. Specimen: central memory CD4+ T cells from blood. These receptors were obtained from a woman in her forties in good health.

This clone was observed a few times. The CDR3 sequence: CASSLGGVAGANVLTF. The CDR3, as DNA: TGTGCCAGCAGCTTGGGGGGGGTGGCTGGGGCCAACGTCCTGACTTTC. V gene TRBV11-2 combines with J gene TRBJ2-6; 7 bases match TRBD2. The V segment lost 3 bases and the J segment 2 bases; nucleotides outside the gene matches: 4. The CDR3 length is 16 residues. Germline-derived CDR1 and CDR2 are SGHAT and FQNNGV.

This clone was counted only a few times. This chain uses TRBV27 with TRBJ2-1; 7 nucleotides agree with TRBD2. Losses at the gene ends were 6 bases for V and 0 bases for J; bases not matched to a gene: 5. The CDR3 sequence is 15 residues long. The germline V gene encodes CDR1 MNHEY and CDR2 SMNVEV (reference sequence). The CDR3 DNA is TGTGCCAGCAGGCCCGGGAGGAGCTCCTACAATGAGCAGTTCTTC. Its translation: CASRPGRSSYNEQFF.

The CDR3 is CASSIQGVRAEAFF. CDR3 sequence (DNA): TGTGCCAGTAGTATCCAGGGCGTAAGGGCTGAAGCTTTCTTT. This chain uses TRBV19 with TRBJ1-1; possible D gene TRBD1, 5 bases. Germline V gene lookup returns CDR1 LNHDA and CDR2 SQIVND (reference sequence). This CDR3 contains 14 residues. Trimming took 3 bases from V and 6 from J, leaving 14 bases between them.

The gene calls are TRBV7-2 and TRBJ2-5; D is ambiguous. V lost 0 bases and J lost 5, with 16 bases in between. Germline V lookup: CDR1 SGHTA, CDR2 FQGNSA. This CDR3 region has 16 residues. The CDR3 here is CASSLATLGVWETQYF. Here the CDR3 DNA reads TGTGCCAGCAGCTTAGCTACCCTAGGAGTTTGGGAGACCCAGTACTTC.

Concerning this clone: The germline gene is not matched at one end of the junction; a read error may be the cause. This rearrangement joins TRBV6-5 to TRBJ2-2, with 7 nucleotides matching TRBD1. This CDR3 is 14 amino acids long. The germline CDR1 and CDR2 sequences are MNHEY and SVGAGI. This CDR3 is CVSIDRANTGELFF. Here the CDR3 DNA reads TGTGTCAGCATCGACAGGGCGAACACCGGGGAGCTGTTTTTT.

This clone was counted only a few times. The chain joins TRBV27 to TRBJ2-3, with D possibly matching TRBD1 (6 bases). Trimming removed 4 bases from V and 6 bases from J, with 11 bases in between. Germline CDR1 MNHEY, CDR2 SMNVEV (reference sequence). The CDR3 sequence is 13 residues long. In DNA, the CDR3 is TGTGCCAGCAGTTCCTCTGACAGGGATACGCAGTATTTT. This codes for CASSSSDRDTQYF.

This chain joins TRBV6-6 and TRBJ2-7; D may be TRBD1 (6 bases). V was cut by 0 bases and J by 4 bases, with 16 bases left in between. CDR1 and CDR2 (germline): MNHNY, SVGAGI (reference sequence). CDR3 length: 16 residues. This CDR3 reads CASSYSPPTQGYEQYF. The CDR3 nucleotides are TGTGCCAGCAGTTACTCCCCTCCGACACAGGGATACGAGCAGTACTTC.

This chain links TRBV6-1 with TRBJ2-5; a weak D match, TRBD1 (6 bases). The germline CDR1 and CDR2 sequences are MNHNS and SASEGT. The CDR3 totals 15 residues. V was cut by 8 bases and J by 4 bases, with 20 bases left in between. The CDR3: CASDPGTTGGETQYF. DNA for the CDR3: TGTGCCAGCGATCCCGGGACAACCGGCGGAGAGACCCAGTACTTC.

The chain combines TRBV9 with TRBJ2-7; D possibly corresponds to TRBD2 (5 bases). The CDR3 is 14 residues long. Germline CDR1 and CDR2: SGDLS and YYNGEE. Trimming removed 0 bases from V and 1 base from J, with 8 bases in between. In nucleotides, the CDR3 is TGTGCCAGCAGCGTAGTTCCGGGGTCCTACGAGCAGTACTTC. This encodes CASSVVPGSYEQYF.

As DNA, the CDR3 is TGCGCCAGCACCTTCAGCGTTGGGGCTAACACCGGGGAGCTGTTTTTT. It specifies CASTFSVGANTGELFF. The rearrangement links TRBV5-1 to TRBJ2-2, with D possibly TRBD1 on 5 matching bases. CDR1 and CDR2 (germline): SGHRS, YFSETQ. The CDR3 extends over 16 amino acids. Between the trimmed V and J ends, which lost 6 bases and 2 bases, there was a span of 17 bases.

The CDR3: CASSYAGGEKLFF. The CDR3 DNA reads TGTGCCAGCAGTTACGCGGGGGGAGAAAAACTGTTTTTT. The chain recombines TRBV6-6 with TRBJ1-4; D may be TRBD1 (5 bases). V lost 2 bases, J lost 8 bases, and 9 bases lay in between. CDR1 and CDR2 (germline): MNHNY, SVGAGI (reference sequence). This CDR3 comprises 13 residues.

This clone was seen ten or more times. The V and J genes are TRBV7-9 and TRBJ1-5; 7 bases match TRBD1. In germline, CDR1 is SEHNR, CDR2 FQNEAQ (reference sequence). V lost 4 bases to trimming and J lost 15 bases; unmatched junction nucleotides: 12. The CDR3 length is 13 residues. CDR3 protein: CASSSTGTATLHF. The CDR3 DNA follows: TGTGCCAGCAGCTCCACCGGGACAGCCACCTTGCATTTT.

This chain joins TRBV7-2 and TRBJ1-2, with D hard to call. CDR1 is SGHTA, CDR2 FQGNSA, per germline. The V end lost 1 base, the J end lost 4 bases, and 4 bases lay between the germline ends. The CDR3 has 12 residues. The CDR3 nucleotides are TGTGCCAGCAGCTTAGGGAGCTATGGCTACACCTTC. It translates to CASSLGSYGYTF.

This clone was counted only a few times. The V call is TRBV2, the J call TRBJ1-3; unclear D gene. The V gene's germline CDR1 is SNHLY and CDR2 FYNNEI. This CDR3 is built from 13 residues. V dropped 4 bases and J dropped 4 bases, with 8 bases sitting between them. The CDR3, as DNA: TGTGCCAGCAGTGGCAGTCTCGGAAACACCATATATTTT. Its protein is CASSGSLGNTIYF.

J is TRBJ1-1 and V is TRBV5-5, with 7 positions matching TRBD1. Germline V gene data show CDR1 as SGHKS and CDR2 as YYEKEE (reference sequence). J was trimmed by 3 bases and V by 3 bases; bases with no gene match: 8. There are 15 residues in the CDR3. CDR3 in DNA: TGTGCCAGCAGCTACCCTAGGGGGCGAGACACTGAAGCTTTCTTT. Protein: CASSYPRGRDTEAFF.

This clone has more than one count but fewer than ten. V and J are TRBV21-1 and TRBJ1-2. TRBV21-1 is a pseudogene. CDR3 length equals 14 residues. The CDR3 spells CASSQGGQNYGYTF. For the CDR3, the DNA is TGTGCCAGCAGCCAAGGAGGGCAGAACTATGGCTACACCTTC.

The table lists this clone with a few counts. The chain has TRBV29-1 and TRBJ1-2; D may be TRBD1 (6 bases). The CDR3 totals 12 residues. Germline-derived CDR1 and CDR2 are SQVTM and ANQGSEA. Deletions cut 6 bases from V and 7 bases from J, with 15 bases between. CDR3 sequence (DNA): TGCAGCGTCTGGGGGGGGGCGGTTGGCTACACCTTC. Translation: CSVWGGAVGYTF.

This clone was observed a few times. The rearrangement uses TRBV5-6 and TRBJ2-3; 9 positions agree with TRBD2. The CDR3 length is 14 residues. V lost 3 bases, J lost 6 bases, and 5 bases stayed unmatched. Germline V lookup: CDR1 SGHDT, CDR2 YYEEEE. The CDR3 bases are TGTGCCAGCAGCTCTAGCGGGGTGTGGGATACGCAGTATTTT. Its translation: CASSSSGVWDTQYF.